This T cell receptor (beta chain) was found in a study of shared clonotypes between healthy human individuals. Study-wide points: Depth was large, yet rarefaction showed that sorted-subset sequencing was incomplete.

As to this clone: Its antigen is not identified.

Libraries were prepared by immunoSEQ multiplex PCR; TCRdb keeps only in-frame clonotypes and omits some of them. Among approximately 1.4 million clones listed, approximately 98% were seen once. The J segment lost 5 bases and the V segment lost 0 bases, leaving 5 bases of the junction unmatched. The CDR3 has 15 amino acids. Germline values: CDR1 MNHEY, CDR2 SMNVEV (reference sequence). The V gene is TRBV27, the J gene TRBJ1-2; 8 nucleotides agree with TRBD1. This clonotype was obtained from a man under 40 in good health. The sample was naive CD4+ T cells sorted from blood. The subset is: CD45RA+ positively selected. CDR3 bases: TGTGCCAGCAGTTTATCGGGGACAGGTAGTTATGGCTACACCTTC. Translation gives CASSLSGTGSYGYTF.